This T cell receptor (beta chain) was recorded in a study of shared clonotypes between healthy human individuals. TCRdb's copy holds only in-frame clones and misses some; the assay was immunoSEQ multiplex PCR. Of 2 million or so clones listed, over 85% are singletons. Between the trimmed V and J ends, which lost 10 bases and 8 bases, there was a span of 26 bases. CDR3 size: 15 residues. In germline, CDR1 is LNHDA, CDR2 SQIVND (reference sequence). The chain combines TRBV19 with TRBJ1-2; TRBD1 is a possible D gene (5 bases). The receptor was isolated from a man aged 18 to 29 in good health. The sample was naive CD4+ T cells sorted from blood. Subset here: CD45RA+ positively selected. The CDR3 protein is CATQDGGLGPRGYTF. The CDR3 DNA sequence: TGTGCCACACAGGACGGCGGATTGGGCCCTAGGGGCTACACCTTC.